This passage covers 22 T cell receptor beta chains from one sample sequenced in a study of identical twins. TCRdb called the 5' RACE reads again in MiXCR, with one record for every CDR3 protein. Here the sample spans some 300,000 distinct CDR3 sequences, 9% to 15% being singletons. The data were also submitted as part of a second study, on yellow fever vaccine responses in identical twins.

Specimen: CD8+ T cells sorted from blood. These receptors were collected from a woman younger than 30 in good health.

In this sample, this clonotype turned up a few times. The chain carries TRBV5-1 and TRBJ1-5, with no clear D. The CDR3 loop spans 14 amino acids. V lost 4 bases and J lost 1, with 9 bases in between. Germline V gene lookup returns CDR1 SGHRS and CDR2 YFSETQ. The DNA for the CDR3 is TGCGCCAGCAGCCCGGACGGGAGCAATCAGCCCCAGCATTTT. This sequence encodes CASSPDGSNQPQHF.

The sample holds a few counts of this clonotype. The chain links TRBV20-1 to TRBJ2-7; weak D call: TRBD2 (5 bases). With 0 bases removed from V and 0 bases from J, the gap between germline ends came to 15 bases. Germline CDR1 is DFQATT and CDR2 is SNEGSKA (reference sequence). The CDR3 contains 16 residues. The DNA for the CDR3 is TGCAGTGCTAGAGATACGGGATCTTTCAGCTCCTACGAGCAGTACTTC. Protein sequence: CSARDTGSFSSYEQYF.

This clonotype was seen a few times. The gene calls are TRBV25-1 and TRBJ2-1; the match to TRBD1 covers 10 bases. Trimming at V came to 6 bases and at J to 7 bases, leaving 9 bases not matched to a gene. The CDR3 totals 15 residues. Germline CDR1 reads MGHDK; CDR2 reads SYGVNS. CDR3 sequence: CASRNGQGEWNEQFF. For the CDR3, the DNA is TGTGCCAGCAGGAACGGACAGGGGGAGTGGAATGAGCAGTTCTTC.

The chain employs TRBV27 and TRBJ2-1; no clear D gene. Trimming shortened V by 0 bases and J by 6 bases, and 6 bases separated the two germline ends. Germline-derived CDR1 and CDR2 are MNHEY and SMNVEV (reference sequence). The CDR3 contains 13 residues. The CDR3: CASSLSFLNEQFF. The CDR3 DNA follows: TGTGCCAGCAGTTTATCTTTCCTCAATGAGCAGTTCTTC.

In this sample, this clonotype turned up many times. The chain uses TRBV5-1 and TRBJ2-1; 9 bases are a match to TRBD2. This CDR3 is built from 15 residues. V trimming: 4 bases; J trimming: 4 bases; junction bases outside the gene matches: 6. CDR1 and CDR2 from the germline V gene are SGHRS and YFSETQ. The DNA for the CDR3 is TGCGCCAGCAGCCATTCTAGCGGGGTATACAATGAGCAGTTCTTC. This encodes CASSHSSGVYNEQFF.

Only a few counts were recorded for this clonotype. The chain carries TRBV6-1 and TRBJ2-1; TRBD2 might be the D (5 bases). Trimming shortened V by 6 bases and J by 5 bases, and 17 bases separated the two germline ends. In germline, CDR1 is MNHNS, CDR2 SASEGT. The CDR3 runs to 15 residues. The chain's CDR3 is CASRLGIASHNEQFF. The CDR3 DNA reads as TGTGCCAGCAGGCTCGGGATAGCGTCCCACAATGAGCAGTTCTTC.

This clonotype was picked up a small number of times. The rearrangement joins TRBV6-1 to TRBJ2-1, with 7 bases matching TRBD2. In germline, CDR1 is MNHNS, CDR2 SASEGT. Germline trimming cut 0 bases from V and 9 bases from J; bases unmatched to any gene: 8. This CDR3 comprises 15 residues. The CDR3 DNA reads TGTGCCAGCAGTGAAGCCGGGGGGAGTACGGCTGAGCAGTTCTTC. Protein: CASSEAGGSTAEQFF.

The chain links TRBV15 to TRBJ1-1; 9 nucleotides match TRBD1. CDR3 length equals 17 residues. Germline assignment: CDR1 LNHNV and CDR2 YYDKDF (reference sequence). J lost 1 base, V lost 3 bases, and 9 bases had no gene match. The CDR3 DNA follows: TGTGCCACCAGCAGTCCCTCCGACAGGGGGGAGAACACTGAAGCTTTCTTT. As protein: CATSSPSDRGENTEAFF.

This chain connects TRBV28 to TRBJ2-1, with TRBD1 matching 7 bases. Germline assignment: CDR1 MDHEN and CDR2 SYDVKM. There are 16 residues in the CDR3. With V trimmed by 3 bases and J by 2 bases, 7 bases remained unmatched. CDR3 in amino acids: CASSFQVRGTYNEQFF. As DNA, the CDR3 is TGTGCCAGCAGTTTCCAGGTCAGGGGGACCTACAATGAGCAGTTCTTC. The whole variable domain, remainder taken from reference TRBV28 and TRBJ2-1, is DVKVTQSSRYLVKRTGEKVFLECVQDMDHENMFWYRQDPGLGLRLIYFSYDVKMKEKGDIPEGYSVSREKKERFSLILESASTNQTSMYLCASSFQVRGTYNEQFFGPGTRLTVL.

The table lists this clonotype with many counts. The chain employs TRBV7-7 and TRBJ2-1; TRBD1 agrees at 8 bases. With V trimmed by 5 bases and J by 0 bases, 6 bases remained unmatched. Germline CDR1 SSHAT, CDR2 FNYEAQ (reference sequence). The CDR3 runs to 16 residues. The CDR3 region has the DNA TGTGCCAGCAGCCCGCTGGACAGGGTCTCCTACAATGAGCAGTTCTTC. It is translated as CASSPLDRVSYNEQFF.

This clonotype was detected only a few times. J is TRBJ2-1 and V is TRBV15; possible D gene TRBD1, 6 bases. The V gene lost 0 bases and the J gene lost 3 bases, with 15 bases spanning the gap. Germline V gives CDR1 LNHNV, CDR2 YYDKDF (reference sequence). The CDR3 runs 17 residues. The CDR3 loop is CATSREGAGNFYNEQFF. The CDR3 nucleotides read TGTGCCACCAGCAGAGAGGGGGCAGGTAACTTCTACAATGAGCAGTTCTTC.

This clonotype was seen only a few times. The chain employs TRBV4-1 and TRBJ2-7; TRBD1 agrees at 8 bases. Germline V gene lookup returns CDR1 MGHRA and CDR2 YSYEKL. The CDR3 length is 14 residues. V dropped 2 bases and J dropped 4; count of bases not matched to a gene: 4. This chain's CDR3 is CASSQTGGAYEQYV. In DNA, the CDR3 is TGCGCCAGCAGCCAAACAGGGGGTGCATACGAGCAGTACGTC.

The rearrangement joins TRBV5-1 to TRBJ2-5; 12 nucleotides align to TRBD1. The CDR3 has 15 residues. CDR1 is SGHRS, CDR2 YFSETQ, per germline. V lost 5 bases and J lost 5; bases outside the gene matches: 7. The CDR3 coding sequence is TGCGCCAGCAGTTGGGACAGGGGGCTGTGGGAGACCCAGTACTTC. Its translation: CASSWDRGLWETQYF.

This CDR3 reads CASSLNFQANYGYTF. The CDR3 nucleotides read TGTGCCAGCAGCCTAAACTTCCAAGCTAACTATGGCTACACCTTC. The chain has TRBV7-9 and TRBJ1-2, with D hard to call. CDR1 is SEHNR and CDR2 is FQNEAQ in the germline V gene (reference sequence). The CDR3 is 15 amino acids. Trimming stripped 5 bases from V and 0 bases from J, with 13 bases between.

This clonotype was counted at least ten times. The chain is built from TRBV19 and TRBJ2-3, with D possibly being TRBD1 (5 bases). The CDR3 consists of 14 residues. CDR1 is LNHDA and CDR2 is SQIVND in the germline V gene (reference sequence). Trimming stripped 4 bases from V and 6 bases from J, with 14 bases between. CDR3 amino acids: CASSKPWGADTQYF. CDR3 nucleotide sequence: TGTGCCAGTAGTAAGCCCTGGGGCGCGGATACGCAGTATTTT.

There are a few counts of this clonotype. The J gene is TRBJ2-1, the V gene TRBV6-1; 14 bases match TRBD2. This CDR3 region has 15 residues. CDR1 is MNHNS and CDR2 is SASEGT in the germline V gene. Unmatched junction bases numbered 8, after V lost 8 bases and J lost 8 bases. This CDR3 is CASPGTSGSKDEQFF. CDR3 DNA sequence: TGTGCCAGCCCAGGGACTAGCGGGAGTAAAGATGAGCAGTTCTTC.

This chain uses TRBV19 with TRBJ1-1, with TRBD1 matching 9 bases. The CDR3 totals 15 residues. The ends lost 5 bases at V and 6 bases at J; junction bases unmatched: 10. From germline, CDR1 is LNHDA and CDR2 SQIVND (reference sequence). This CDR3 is CASSVWDRAEAEAFF. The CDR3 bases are TGTGCCAGTAGTGTTTGGGACAGGGCGGAGGCTGAAGCTTTCTTT.

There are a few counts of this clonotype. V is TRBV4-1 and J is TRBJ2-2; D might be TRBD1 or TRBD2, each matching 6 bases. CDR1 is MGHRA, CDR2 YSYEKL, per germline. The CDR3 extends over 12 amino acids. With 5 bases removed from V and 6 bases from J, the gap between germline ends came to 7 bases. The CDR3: CASSRGAGELFF. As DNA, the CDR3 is TGCGCCAGCAGCAGGGGGGCCGGGGAGCTGTTTTTT.

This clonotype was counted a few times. CDR3 loop: CASSQDRIGQVEKLFF. The CDR3 nucleotides are TGTGCCAGCAGCCAAGATCGCATCGGGCAGGTTGAAAAACTGTTTTTT. The chain joins TRBV14 to TRBJ1-4, with no clear D. This CDR3 is built from 16 residues. CDR1 SGHDN and CDR2 FVKESK come from the germline V gene. Between the trimmed V and J ends, which lost 0 bases and 7 bases, there was a span of 15 bases.

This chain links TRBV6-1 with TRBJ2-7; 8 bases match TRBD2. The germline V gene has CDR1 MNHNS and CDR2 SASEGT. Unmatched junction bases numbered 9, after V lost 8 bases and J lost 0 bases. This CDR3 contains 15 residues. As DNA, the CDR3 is TGTGCCAGCGGGGTAGCGGGACCGATCTCCTACGAGCAGTACTTC. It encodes CASGVAGPISYEQYF.

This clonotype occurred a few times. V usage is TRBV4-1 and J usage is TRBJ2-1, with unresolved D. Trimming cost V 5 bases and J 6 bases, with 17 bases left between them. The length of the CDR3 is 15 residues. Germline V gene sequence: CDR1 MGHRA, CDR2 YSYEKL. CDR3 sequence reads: CASSSQSGRPNEQFF. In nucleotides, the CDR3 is TGCGCCAGCAGCTCCCAATCAGGCCGCCCCAATGAGCAGTTCTTC.

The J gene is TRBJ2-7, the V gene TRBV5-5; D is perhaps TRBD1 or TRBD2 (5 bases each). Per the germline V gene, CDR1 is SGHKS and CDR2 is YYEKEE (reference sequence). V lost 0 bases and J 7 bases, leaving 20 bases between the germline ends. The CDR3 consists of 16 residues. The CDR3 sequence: CASSLDGAAYAGEQYF. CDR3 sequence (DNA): TGTGCCAGCAGCTTGGACGGGGCGGCCTACGCCGGGGAGCAGTACTTC.